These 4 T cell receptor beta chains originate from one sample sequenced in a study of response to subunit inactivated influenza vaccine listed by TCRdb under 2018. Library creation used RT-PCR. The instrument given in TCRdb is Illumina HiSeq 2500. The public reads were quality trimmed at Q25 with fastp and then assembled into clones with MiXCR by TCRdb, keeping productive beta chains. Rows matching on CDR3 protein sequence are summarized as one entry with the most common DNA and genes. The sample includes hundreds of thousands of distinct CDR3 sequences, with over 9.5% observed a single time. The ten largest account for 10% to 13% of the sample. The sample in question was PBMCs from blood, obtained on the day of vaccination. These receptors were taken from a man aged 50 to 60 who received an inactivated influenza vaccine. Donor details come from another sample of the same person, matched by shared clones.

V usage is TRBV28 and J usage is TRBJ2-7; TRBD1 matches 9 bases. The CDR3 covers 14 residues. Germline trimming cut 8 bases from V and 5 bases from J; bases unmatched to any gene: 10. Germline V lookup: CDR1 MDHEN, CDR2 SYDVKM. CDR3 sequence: CASERGTGINEQYF. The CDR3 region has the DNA TGTGCCAGCGAGCGAGGGACAGGGATCAACGAGCAGTACTTC.

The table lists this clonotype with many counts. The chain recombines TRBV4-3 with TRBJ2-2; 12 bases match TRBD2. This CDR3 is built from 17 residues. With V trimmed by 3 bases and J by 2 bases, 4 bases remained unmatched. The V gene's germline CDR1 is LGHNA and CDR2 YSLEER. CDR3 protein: CASSQLLAGGNTGELFF. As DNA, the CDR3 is TGCGCCAGCAGCCAGTTACTAGCGGGGGGAAACACCGGGGAGCTGTTTTTT.

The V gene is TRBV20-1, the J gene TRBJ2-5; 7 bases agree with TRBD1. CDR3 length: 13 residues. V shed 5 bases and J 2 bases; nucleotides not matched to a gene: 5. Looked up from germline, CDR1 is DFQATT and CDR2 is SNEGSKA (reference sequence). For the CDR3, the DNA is TGCAGTGCTCAAAAGGACAGGCAAGAGACCCAGTACTTC. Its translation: CSAQKDRQETQYF.

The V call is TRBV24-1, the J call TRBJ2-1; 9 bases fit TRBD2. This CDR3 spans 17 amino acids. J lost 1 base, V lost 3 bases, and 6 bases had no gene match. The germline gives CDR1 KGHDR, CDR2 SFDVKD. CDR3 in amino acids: CATSDPLSGRSYNEQFF. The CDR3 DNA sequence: TGTGCCACCAGTGATCCTCTAAGCGGGAGGTCCTACAATGAGCAGTTCTTC.